This paragraph covers one T cell receptor beta chain sequence. What it binds is unknown. Every subset's genomic DNA went evenly onto several immunoSEQ plates. TCRdb's copy holds only in-frame clones and misses some; the assay was immunoSEQ multiplex PCR. This table holds some 1 million clones, 75% found once. This record comes from a study of shared clonotypes between healthy human individuals. Findings and limits, study-wide: Few donors limited the genetic and exposure-history diversity represented. The study found roughly 5.3% of naive CD4 clonotypes shared across a few donors. In contrast to clonotypes shared by all four donors, non-shared clonotypes had lower generation probabilities.

The germline gives CDR1 SGHNT, CDR2 YYREEE (reference sequence). The CDR3 loop spans 16 amino acids. The V and J ends lost 0 bases and 5 bases respectively, with 17 bases between them. Sequenced: memory CD4+ T cells sorted from blood. The sample's subset: CD45RA-negative fraction. The TCR sequence derives from a young man in good health. V gene TRBV5-4 combines with J gene TRBJ1-1; no clear D gene. DNA of the CDR3: TGTGCCAGCAGCTTGGGGGCCGGGAGCGCGAGGACTGAAGCTTTCTTT. Protein: CASSLGAGSARTEAFF.